A selection of T cell receptor beta chains follows, all from one sample in a study of blood T cells in healthy people across ages. TCRdb reprocessed the 5' RACE reads with MiXCR, giving one entry per CDR3 protein. Of approximately 1,700,000 distinct CDR3 sequences listed, roughly 43% were seen once; the top ten hold 23%. The sample was blood. Receptors originate from a human donor in good health. Both conserved end residues are part of each CDR3. The order of the fields is J gene, D gene, CDR3 length, V gene, clone size, CDR3 protein, CDR3 DNA. A D gene is named only where the DNA matches it firmly. Clone sizes are given selectively: once, few, many, or a class where the clone is expanded.

TRBJ2-1 TRBD1 14 TRBV7-9 NA CASRRDRATNEQFF TGTGCCAGCAGACGGGACAGGGCTACGAATGAGCAGTTCTTC
TRBJ2-1 TRBD2 13 TRBV4-3 few CASRASGTNEQFF TGCGCCAGCCGGGCTAGCGGCACCAATGAGCAGTTCTTC
TRBJ1-4 NA 17 TRBV7-2 NA CASSSSRARSTNEKLFF TGTGCCAGCAGCTCCTCCAGGGCCAGATCAACTAATGAAAAACTGTTTTTT
TRBJ2-7 NA 14 TRBV7-2 few CASSYSSTGFEQYF TGTGCCAGCAGCTACTCGAGTACAGGGTTCGAGCAGTACTTC
TRBJ2-1 NA 15 TRBV7-2 NA CASKIGRDSYNEQFF TGTGCCAGCAAAATAGGCAGGGATTCCTACAATGAGCAGTTCTTC
TRBJ2-7 NA 15 TRBV20-1 NA CSARDLYWSSYEQYF TGCAGTGCTAGAGATCTATATTGGTCATCCTACGAGCAGTACTTC
TRBJ2-5 NA 14 TRBV4-3 NA CASSQDSWEETQYF TGCGCCAGCAGCCAAGATTCCTGGGAAGAGACCCAGTACTTC
TRBJ2-3 TRBD2 17 TRBV4-3 NA CASSRYPTSGFTDTQYF TGCGCCAGCAGTCGATACCCAACTAGCGGTTTCACAGATACGCAGTATTTT
TRBJ1-1 NA 15 TRBV20-1 NA CSARDDSLLNTEAFF TGCAGTGCTAGAGACGACAGCCTCCTGAACACTGAAGCTTTCTTT
TRBJ2-1 NA 18 TRBV3-1 NA CASSQFSLKGKDYNEQFF TGTGCCAGCAGCCAATTTTCTTTGAAGGGAAAGGACTACAATGAGCAGTTCTTC
TRBJ2-1 NA 14 TRBV4-1 many CASSQVRGYNEQFF TGCGCCAGCAGCCAGGTGCGTGGTTACAATGAGCAGTTCTTC
TRBJ1-1 TRBD1 15 TRBV7-3 few CASSDTGDGDTEAFF TGTGCCAGCAGCGATACAGGGGATGGTGACACTGAAGCTTTCTTT
TRBJ1-2 NA 15 TRBV7-3 few CASSLFDGMNYGYTF TGTGCCAGCAGCTTATTCGACGGAATGAACTATGGCTACACCTTC
TRBJ1-2 NA 15 TRBV29-1 NA CSVEVSSRARYGYTF TGCAGCGTTGAAGTTTCGTCTCGGGCGCGCTATGGCTACACCTTC
TRBJ1-2 NA 15 TRBV7-9 NA CASSLGSLEGYGYTF TGTGCCAGCAGCTTGGGTTCACTTGAGGGGTATGGCTACACCTTC
TRBJ2-1 NA 13 TRBV29-1 few CSVRRPLSNEQFF TGCAGCGTTCGGCGCCCGTTGAGCAATGAGCAGTTCTTC
TRBJ2-7 NA 15 TRBV20-1 few CSASPSLGARYEQYF TGCAGTGCTAGCCCTTCGCTGGGGGCGCGCTACGAGCAGTACTTC
TRBJ2-6 NA 16 TRBV7-2 NA CASSLAWTSGANVLTF TGTGCCAGCAGCTTAGCCTGGACCTCTGGGGCCAACGTCCTGACTTTC
TRBJ2-1 NA 15 TRBV20-1 once CSAIVPRAPYNEQFF TGCAGTGCTATCGTTCCCAGAGCTCCCTACAATGAGCAGTTCTTC
TRBJ2-3 TRBD2 15 TRBV5-1 NA CASSLDLAGGPTQYF TGCGCCAGCAGCTTGGACCTAGCGGGGGGGCCTACGCAGTATTTT
TRBJ2-1 TRBD2 19 TRBV15 few CATSRPPPGLGPSYNEQFF TGTGCCACCAGCAGACCCCCACCTGGACTAGGACCCTCCTACAATGAGCAGTTCTTC
TRBJ1-2 NA 15 TRBV5-1 NA CASSLPDIINYGYTF TGCGCCAGCAGCCTACCGGACATAATTAACTATGGCTACACCTTC
TRBJ2-5 TRBD1 14 TRBV29-1 few CSVEGTGVAETQYF TGCAGCGTTGAAGGGACAGGGGTCGCTGAGACCCAGTACTTC
TRBJ1-6 TRBD1 13 TRBV10-3 NA CAIKSRDSSPLHF TGTGCCATCAAGTCCCGGGACAGTTCACCCCTCCACTTT
TRBJ1-1 TRBD1 12 TRBV24-1 NA CATSGNRGEAFF TGTGCCACCAGTGGAAACAGGGGTGAAGCTTTCTTT
TRBJ2-4 TRBD1 13 TRBV29-1 few CSVGRDRKNIQYF TGCAGCGTTGGTAGGGACAGGAAAAACATTCAGTACTTC
TRBJ1-4 TRBD1 15 TRBV28 NA CASSYTDRGREKLFF TGTGCCAGCAGCTATACGGACAGGGGGAGAGAAAAACTGTTTTTT
TRBJ2-1 TRBD2 14 TRBV7-3 NA CASSVSGGFDEQFF TGTGCCAGCAGCGTTAGCGGGGGATTCGATGAGCAGTTCTTC
TRBJ2-7 NA 15 TRBV20-1 few CSARDRVPGYGEQYF TGCAGTGCTAGAGATCGGGTCCCGGGATACGGCGAGCAGTACTTC
TRBJ1-2 NA 16 TRBV7-9 NA CASSLDLSQVNYGYTF TGTGCCAGCAGCTTAGACCTATCACAGGTTAACTATGGCTACACCTTC
TRBJ2-7 NA 14 TRBV10-2 few CASSVWTPGNEQYF TGCGCCAGCAGTGTGTGGACTCCCGGCAACGAGCAGTACTTC
TRBJ1-2 NA 14 TRBV7-2 few CASSPQSSLYGYTF TGTGCCAGCAGCCCCCAGTCGTCCCTTTATGGCTACACCTTC
TRBJ1-2 NA 11 TRBV12-5 NA CARGFGDGYTF TGTGCTAGAGGTTTCGGGGATGGCTACACCTTC
TRBJ2-3 TRBD1 15 TRBV6-2/TRBV6-3 NA CASSGQGGGTDTQYF TGTGCCAGCAGTGGACAGGGCGGCGGCACAGATACGCAGTATTTT
TRBJ2-7 NA 14 TRBV20-1 NA CSARFNRFNYEQYF TGCAGTGCTAGATTTAACAGGTTCAACTACGAGCAGTACTTC
TRBJ1-2 NA 13 TRBV11-1 many CASSLQGADGYTF TGTGCCAGCAGCTTACAGGGCGCGGATGGCTACACCTTC
TRBJ1-1 TRBD1 14 TRBV7-9 few CASSLGGGRTEAFF TGTGCCAGCAGCCTGGGAGGGGGCCGGACTGAAGCTTTCTTT
TRBJ2-1 NA 13 TRBV7-2 few CASSLRSDQEQFF TGTGCCAGCAGCCTCCGTTCGGACCAGGAGCAGTTCTTC
TRBJ2-3 TRBD2 11 TRBV20-1 few CSPGTIYTQYF TGCAGTCCAGGGACTATATATACGCAGTATTTT
TRBJ2-2 TRBD1 16 TRBV6-5 few CASSSPGTGNTGELFF TGTGCCAGCAGTTCACCCGGGACAGGGAACACCGGGGAGCTGTTTTTT
TRBJ2-7 NA 15 TRBV5-1 NA CASSSTGVDPGEQYF TGCGCCAGCAGCTCGACAGGCGTTGACCCAGGGGAGCAGTACTTC
TRBJ2-6 NA 17 TRBV28 NA CASSFPLGAEGANVLTF TGTGCCAGCAGTTTTCCACTCGGGGCGGAGGGGGCCAACGTCCTGACTTTC
TRBJ2-2 TRBD1 17 TRBV5-1 once CASSVAPTGENTGELFF TGCGCCAGCAGCGTGGCCCCAACAGGGGAGAACACCGGGGAGCTGTTTTTT
TRBJ2-3 NA 15 TRBV12-3/TRBV12-4 few CASSTQGLGTDTQYF TGTGCCAGCAGTACACAGGGACTGGGCACAGATACGCAGTATTTT
TRBJ2-3 NA 12 TRBV29-1 NA CSVDSGKDTQYF TGCAGCGTTGATTCCGGCAAAGATACGCAGTATTTT
TRBJ1-5 NA 13 TRBV20-1 NA CSASPRGGQPQHF TGCAGTGCTAGTCCCAGGGGAGGACAGCCCCAGCATTTT
TRBJ1-3 NA 14 TRBV12-3/TRBV12-4 NA CASSPVYSGNTIYF TGTGCCAGCAGCCCGGTTTACTCTGGAAACACCATATATTTT
TRBJ1-1 TRBD1 14 TRBV15 NA CATSRDQGAREAFF TGTGCCACCAGCAGAGATCAGGGGGCACGCGAAGCTTTCTTT
TRBJ1-5 NA 15 TRBV5-8 NA CASSLMGSRNQPQHF TGTGCCAGCAGCTTGATGGGCAGTCGCAATCAGCCCCAGCATTTT
TRBJ2-5 TRBD1 16 TRBV12-5 NA CASGLNLDRGDETQYF TGTGCTAGTGGTTTGAACTTGGACAGGGGGGACGAGACCCAGTACTTC
TRBJ2-3 TRBD2 15 TRBV5-1 NA CASSPALTSSDTQYF TGCGCCAGCAGCCCAGCCCTGACTAGCTCAGATACGCAGTATTTT
TRBJ2-1 NA 12 TRBV20-1 NA CSASRNLNEQFF TGCAGTGCTTCCCGTAACCTGAATGAGCAGTTCTTC
TRBJ2-6 NA 16 TRBV20-1 NA CSAHGRRRSGVNVLTF TGCAGTGCCCACGGACGGCGCCGCTCTGGGGTCAACGTCCTGACTTTC
TRBJ2-2 TRBD1 15 TRBV5-1 NA CASSMTGINTGELFF TGCGCCAGCAGCATGACAGGGATTAACACCGGGGAGCTGTTTTTT
TRBJ1-1 NA 14 TRBV7-2 few CASREDRNRIEAFF TGTGCCAGCAGGGAAGACAGGAACCGAATTGAAGCTTTCTTT
TRBJ2-1 NA 15 TRBV6-4 once CASGPRVGDVNEQFF TGTGCCAGCGGACCTAGGGTAGGAGATGTCAATGAGCAGTTCTTC
TRBJ1-1 NA 17 TRBV5-1 NA CASSLGLGGTRFTEAFF TGCGCCAGCAGCTTGGGATTGGGGGGAACGAGGTTCACTGAAGCTTTCTTT
TRBJ1-2 NA 14 TRBV7-6 few CASSILGGNYGYTF TGTGCCAGCAGCATCTTAGGTGGGAACTATGGCTACACCTTC
TRBJ1-2 NA 13 TRBV3-1 NA CACSPKGLGGYTF TGTGCCTGCAGCCCTAAAGGGTTGGGAGGCTACACCTTC
TRBJ2-7 NA 15 TRBV7-8 few CASSLEATGFYEQYF TGTGCCAGCAGCTTAGAGGCCACAGGGTTTTACGAGCAGTACTTC